The clone carrying this T cell receptor (beta chain) was seen many times. The antigen remains undetermined. Amplified regions were TCR beta CDR3 sequences from RNA transcripts. First-round RT-PCR of the TCR CDR3 relied on the HTBI primer set. TCRdb processed the multiplex PCR reads anew with MiXCR; each CDR3 protein has one entry. The repertoire consists of about 570,000 distinct CDR3 sequences, with around 15% occurring once and the leading ten covering around 13%. The study enrolled patients aged 18 to 65 with newly diagnosed hyperthyroidism of under 2 months' duration. Thyroid ultrasound, orbital computed tomography, clinical symptoms, and serum thyroxine and TRAb underpinned diagnoses. The sample is drawn from a study of T cells in Graves' hyperthyroidism and ophthalmopathy. The germline V and J ends were trimmed by 3 bases and 6 bases, with 12 bases remaining between them. The CDR3 has 14 residues.

The study's findings and limits: Most thyroid clonotypes expanded above 0.001 were also detected in blood. Ophthalmopathy was identified by the model a median around 5.9 months ahead of onset.

The source material was blood. The TCR originated in a woman aged 40-49 years with Graves' hyperthyroidism. The chain recombines TRBV12-3 or TRBV12-4 with TRBJ2-1, with TRBD2 as a possible D gene (5 bases). In DNA, the CDR3 is TGTGCCAGCAGTTTGATACTAGACGGCAATGAGCAGTTCTTC. It translates to CASSLILDGNEQFF.